A single sample is the source of the 24 T cell receptor beta chains below, sequenced in a study of T-cell reconstitution after alpha-beta-depleted transplantation in children. Using unique molecular identifiers, the investigators prepared the TCRbeta library. TCRdb fed the PCR reads into MiXCR, producing one record per CDR3 protein. The top ten clones hold 3% to 4% of a sample with a few hundred thousand distinct CDR3 sequences, around 19% of them seen once. The sequences come from PBMCs from the stem cell graft donor, collected from the stem cell graft. These TCRs come from a human donor who donated a stem cell graft to a child with acute lymphoblastic leukemia.

J is TRBJ2-3 and V is TRBV9; D uncertain. The CDR3 extends over 18 amino acids. The germline V gene has CDR1 SGDLS and CDR2 YYNGEE. V shed 1 base and J shed 5 bases, with 23 bases lying between them. CDR3 sequence: CASSVPSKGPEARDTQYF. The CDR3 nucleotides are TGTGCCAGCAGCGTACCTTCTAAGGGCCCTGAAGCTAGAGATACGCAGTATTTT.

The chain employs TRBV12-3 or TRBV12-4 and TRBJ2-2; D is perhaps TRBD2 (5 bases). The CDR3 is 14 residues long. V shed 5 bases and J shed 6 bases, with 13 bases lying between them. The CDR3 DNA follows: TGTGCCAGCAGTCCTAGGAGGAGGCCCGGGGAGCTGTTTTTT. Translating gives CASSPRRRPGELFF.

This chain links TRBV5-1 with TRBJ1-5; the D is unclear. Trimming stripped 5 bases from V and 3 bases from J, with 18 bases between. The CDR3 has 16 amino acids. Germline CDR1 SGHRS, CDR2 YFSETQ. CDR3 sequence: CASSPEPGLYNQPQHF. In nucleotides, the CDR3 is TGCGCCAGCAGTCCCGAACCGGGCCTATACAATCAGCCCCAGCATTTT.

This clonotype has a handful of counts. The chain carries TRBV6-1 and TRBJ1-4, with 10 bases lining up with TRBD1. Trimming removed 6 bases from V and 5 bases from J; junction bases left unmatched: 9. This CDR3 is 16 amino acids long. Germline CDR1 MNHNS, CDR2 SASEGT. For the CDR3, the DNA is TGTGCCAGCAGAACCTCAACGGGACAGGGGAATGAAAAACTGTTTTTT. Translating gives CASRTSTGQGNEKLFF.

This clonotype was seen a few times. This chain uses TRBV12-3 or TRBV12-4 with TRBJ2-7, with 9 bases that match TRBD1. V lost 5 bases, J lost 5 bases, and 10 bases stayed unmatched. There are 15 residues in the CDR3. The CDR3 sequence is CASSVSGTGSHEQYF. The CDR3 DNA sequence: TGTGCCAGCAGTGTGTCCGGGACAGGGAGTCACGAGCAGTACTTC.

V is TRBV12-3 or TRBV12-4 and J is TRBJ1-4; D is possibly TRBD1 (5 bases). There are 13 residues in the CDR3. Deletions cut 3 bases from V and 11 bases from J, with 13 bases between. The CDR3 sequence is CASSFWGPGKLFF. CDR3 bases: TGTGCCAGCAGTTTCTGGGGCCCCGGGAAACTGTTTTTT.

This clonotype was counted only a few times. This chain uses TRBV18 with TRBJ2-7, with D possibly TRBD1 on 6 matching bases. V was shortened by 1 base and J by 6 bases, with 13 bases between the two germline ends. This CDR3 contains 14 residues. Germline loops: CDR1 KGHSH, CDR2 LQKENI. The CDR3 sequence is CASSPRGTPPEQYF. CDR3 DNA sequence: TGTGCCAGCTCACCACGTGGGACACCCCCCGAGCAGTACTTC. Full variable domain (rest looked up from reference TRBV18 and TRBJ2-7): NAGVMQNPRHLVRRRGQEARLRCSPMKGHSHVYWYRQLPEEGLKFMVYLQKENIIDESGMPKERFSAEFPKEGPSILRIQQVVRGDSAAYFCASSPRGTPPEQYFGPGTRLTVT.

The chain has TRBV13 and TRBJ2-2; TRBD2 aligns across 10 bases. Germline loops: CDR1 PRHDT, CDR2 FYEKMQ (reference sequence). With V trimmed by 2 bases and J by 5 bases, 8 bases remained unmatched. The length of the CDR3 is 17 residues. The CDR3 DNA follows: TGTGCCAGCAGCTTAACGTGGGGACTAGCGTTGACCGGGGAGCTGTTTTTT. This encodes CASSLTWGLALTGELFF.

This clonotype was detected once. CDR3 coding DNA: TGTGCCACCAATCTGATGGCGGGAAAGGGCAATGAGCAGTTCTTC. It yields the protein CATNLMAGKGNEQFF. The chain combines TRBV24-1 with TRBJ2-1; D might be TRBD2 (6 bases). Germline lookup yields CDR1 KGHDR and CDR2 SFDVKD. Trimming shortened V by 8 bases and J by 6 bases, and 19 bases separated the two germline ends. CDR3 size: 15 residues.

This clonotype showed up just a few times. The chain couples TRBV24-1 to TRBJ2-1; 9 bases are shared with TRBD2. J lost 7 bases, V lost 2 bases, and 5 bases had no gene match. The CDR3 has 15 residues. Germline V CDR1 and CDR2: KGHDR, SFDVKD. The CDR3 nucleotides are TGTGCCACCAGTGATTGGGCGGGAGGGCGAAATGAGCAGTTCTTC. Its protein product is CATSDWAGGRNEQFF.

This clonotype showed up just a few times. This chain connects TRBV24-1 to TRBJ2-1; D remains ambiguous. Looked up from germline, CDR1 is KGHDR and CDR2 is SFDVKD. Trimming took off 3 bases at V and 0 bases at J, with 17 bases between the two ends. CDR3 length equals 18 residues. The CDR3 nucleotides are TGTGCCACCAGTGATCTACCGACTCTTCGGAACTCCTACAATGAGCAGTTCTTC. This encodes CATSDLPTLRNSYNEQFF.

This clonotype was seen a few times. V is TRBV12-3 or TRBV12-4 and J is TRBJ2-1; D call uncertain. The CDR3 is 13 residues long. Between the trimmed V and J ends, which lost 2 bases and 6 bases, there was a span of 8 bases. CDR3 in DNA: TGTGCCAGCAGTTTACCAGGTTTCAATGAGCAGTTCTTC. Amino acids: CASSLPGFNEQFF.

This clonotype came up a few times. The chain links TRBV6-1 to TRBJ1-3, with TRBD1 matching over 7 bases. Trimming cost V 7 bases and J 2 bases; bases outside gene matches: 11. This CDR3 has 16 residues. The germline V gene encodes CDR1 MNHNS and CDR2 SASEGT. The CDR3 is CASILTPDRTGNTIYF. The CDR3 region has the DNA TGTGCCAGCATTCTTACCCCGGACAGGACTGGAAACACCATATATTTT.

This clonotype was counted a few times. The chain links TRBV10-1 to TRBJ2-7; the D is unclear. CDR1 and CDR2 (germline): WNHNN, SYGVQD (reference sequence). Trimming left V 0 bases short and J 0 bases short, with 9 bases between. The CDR3 is 15 residues long. The CDR3 DNA sequence: TGCGCCAGCAGTGAGTCGGTGGGTTCCTCCTACGAGCAGTACTTC. It translates to CASSESVGSSYEQYF.

The rearrangement links TRBV3-1 to TRBJ1-2; D is undetermined. Germline V gene sequence: CDR1 LGHDT, CDR2 YNNKEL (reference sequence). The CDR3 spans 17 residues. V was pared by 2 bases and J by 4 bases, with 20 bases between. CDR3 amino acids: CASSQRAAATRPYGYTF. In DNA, the CDR3 is TGTGCCAGCAGCCAAAGGGCGGCCGCCACCCGGCCCTATGGCTACACCTTC. The full variable domain, completed using reference TRBV3-1 and TRBJ1-2, is DTAVSQTPKYLVTQMGNDKSIKCEQNLGHDTMYWYKQDSKKFLKIMFSYNNKELIINETVPNRFSPKSPDKAHLNLHINSLELGDSAVYFCASSQRAAATRPYGYTFGSGTRLTVV.

The sample holds a few counts of this clonotype. V is TRBV12-3 or TRBV12-4 and J is TRBJ2-5; a possible D gene is TRBD1 (6 bases). There are 13 residues in the CDR3. V gave up 6 bases and J gave up 7 bases, with 15 bases separating them. The CDR3 spells CASRQGGGGTQYF. In nucleotides, the CDR3 is TGTGCCAGCAGACAGGGCGGAGGAGGGACCCAGTACTTC.

This clonotype was detected a few times. The chain uses TRBV20-1 and TRBJ1-5; tentatively, D is TRBD1 (5 bases). Per the germline V gene, CDR1 is DFQATT and CDR2 is SNEGSKA (reference sequence). The CDR3 runs to 14 residues. Trimming took 4 bases from V and 2 from J, leaving 12 bases between them. The CDR3 reads CSANRQSRNQPQHF. CDR3 nucleotides: TGCAGTGCTAATAGACAGAGTCGCAATCAGCCCCAGCATTTT.

This clonotype was counted a few times. This chain links TRBV12-3 or TRBV12-4 with TRBJ2-7; a possible D gene is TRBD1 (7 bases). V lost 3 bases, J lost 4 bases, and 13 bases lay in between. The CDR3 sequence is 14 residues long. The CDR3 DNA is TGTGCCAGCAGTTTGGCGGGACAGATGTACGAGCAGTACTTC. Translated: CASSLAGQMYEQYF.

The chain employs TRBV4-1 and TRBJ2-1; the match to TRBD2 covers 12 bases. The CDR3 length is 17 residues. Germline CDR1 MGHRA, CDR2 YSYEKL. Germline trimming cut 1 base from V and 1 base from J; bases unmatched to any gene: 2. The CDR3, as DNA: TGCGCCAGCAGCCAAGCGCTAGCGGGGGGGTCCTACAATGAGCAGTTCTTC. Its translation: CASSQALAGGSYNEQFF.

The chain links TRBV18 to TRBJ1-2; D is possibly TRBD1 (6 bases). CDR1 is KGHSH, CDR2 LQKENI, per germline. The V gene lost 4 bases and the J gene lost 5 bases, with 20 bases spanning the gap. The CDR3 has 16 amino acids. The CDR3 DNA is TGTGCCAGCTCACGCCCCGGGACAATCCCTTGGTATGGCTACACCTTC. Translated, it gives CASSRPGTIPWYGYTF.

The rearrangement links TRBV20-1 to TRBJ2-3, with TRBD2 matching 8 bases. CDR1 and CDR2 from the germline V gene are DFQATT and SNEGSKA (reference sequence). J lost 1 base, V lost 1 base, and 4 bases had no gene match. CDR3 length equals 15 residues. The CDR3 protein is CSARGLATRTDTQYF. DNA of the CDR3: TGCAGTGCTAGAGGACTAGCGACCCGCACAGATACGCAGTATTTT.

The chain uses TRBV10-3 and TRBJ2-7; D is ambiguous. The CDR3 contains 16 residues. The ends were cut back, 2 bases at V and 3 bases at J, with 17 bases in the middle. The germline V gene has CDR1 ENHRY and CDR2 SYGVKD. CDR3 sequence: CAISEEKGLLFYEQYF. CDR3 in DNA: TGTGCCATCAGTGAGGAAAAAGGGCTTCTTTTCTACGAGCAGTACTTC.

The chain links TRBV20-1 to TRBJ2-1; TRBD2 is a possible D gene (6 bases). The germline V gene encodes CDR1 DFQATT and CDR2 SNEGSKA (reference sequence). This CDR3 spans 15 amino acids. V was cut by 0 bases and J by 6 bases, with 15 bases left in between. The CDR3 DNA sequence: TGCAGTGCTAGAGATCTGGCGGGATGGGGCAATGAGCAGTTCTTC. It yields the protein CSARDLAGWGNEQFF.

This clonotype was seen ten or more times. This rearrangement joins TRBV3-1 to TRBJ2-5; TRBD2 matches at 15 bases. Germline assignment: CDR1 LGHDT and CDR2 YNNKEL (reference sequence). The CDR3 is made up of 20 amino acids. J lost 5 bases, V lost 0 bases, and 13 bases had no gene match. CDR3 nucleotides: TGTGCCAGCAGCCAAGAATTATCTGGACTAGCGGGAGGGCGTCTGGAGACCCAGTACTTC. Translating it yields CASSQELSGLAGGRLETQYF.